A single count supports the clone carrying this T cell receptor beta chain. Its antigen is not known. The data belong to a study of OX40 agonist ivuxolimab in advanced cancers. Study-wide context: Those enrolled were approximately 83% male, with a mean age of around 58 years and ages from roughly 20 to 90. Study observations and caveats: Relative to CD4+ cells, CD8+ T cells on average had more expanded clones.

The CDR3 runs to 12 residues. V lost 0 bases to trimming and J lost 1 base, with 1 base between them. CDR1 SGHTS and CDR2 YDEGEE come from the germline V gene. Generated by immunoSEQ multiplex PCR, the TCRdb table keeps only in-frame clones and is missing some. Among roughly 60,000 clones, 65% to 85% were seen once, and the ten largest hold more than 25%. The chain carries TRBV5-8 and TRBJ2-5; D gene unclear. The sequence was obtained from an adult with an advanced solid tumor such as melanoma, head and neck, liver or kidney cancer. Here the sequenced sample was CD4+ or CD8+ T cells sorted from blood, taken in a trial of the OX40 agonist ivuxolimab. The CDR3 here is CASSLVQETQYF. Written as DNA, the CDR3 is TGTGCCAGCAGCTTGGTCCAAGAGACCCAGTACTTC. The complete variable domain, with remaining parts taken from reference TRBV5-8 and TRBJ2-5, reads EAGVTQSPTHLIKTRGQQATLRCSPISGHTSVYWYQQALGLGLQFLLWYDEGEERNRGNFPPRFSGRQFPNYSSELNVNALELEDSALYLCASSLVQETQYFGPGTRLLVL.